This entry describes one T cell receptor beta chain. Its antigen is unknown. No base-level quality is on record; no much larger clone is a single base apart. This record belongs to a study of blood T cells in healthy people across ages (dated by TCRdb to 2014 to 2015). In the study overall: Template switching captured roughly one uniquely barcoded TCR beta cDNA molecule per two T cells in model experiments. The study analyzed two additional independent replicas of 1 million unique cDNA reads from the same blood draw for two donors, one aged 18 to 30 and one aged 80 or older. To track age-related changes in TCR beta repertoire diversity, the study relied on deep sequencing normalized with unique cDNA molecular identifiers. The donors were split into four age groups: young (average 16 years), middle-aged (roughly 39), aged (around 67) and long-lived (roughly 80).

The CDR3 runs 13 residues from the cysteine to the valine. Only the CDR3 region is kept as DNA, spanning 39 bases read in frame from base 1. Per the germline V gene, SGHTA is the CDR1 and FQGNSA is the CDR2. Trimming costs V 0 bases and J 2 bases, and their ends lie 5 bases apart. Preparation of the library involved 5' RACE. Sequencing was carried out with an Illumina HiSeq 2500. A second PCR of roughly 7 to 11 cycles was performed with a sample-barcoded 5' primer and a J-beta primer mix. Each TCR beta cDNA molecule received a unique molecular identifier from a template-switch 5' adaptor carrying 12 random nucleotides. Each sample yielded at least 3 million CDR3-containing paired-end reads. All of the RNA was converted into first-strand cDNA using the Mint cDNA synthesis kit, with a TRBC-specific oligonucleotide serving as the primer. After uracil-DNA glycosylase treatment, a first 18-cycle PCR used universal primers M1SS and BC2_uni_R on all cDNA. Regarding the original processing steps: For normalization, 1 million high-quality reads were randomly selected from each sample, with every read carrying a distinct molecular identifier. Reads sharing molecular identifiers were discarded rather than binned into consensus sequences. MiTCR, with a Q25 quality threshold and the strictest error-elimination algorithm, was used for CDR3 identification, clonotype clustering and error correction. A nonparametric unseen species model using Euler transformation provided a lower-bound estimate of total TCR beta diversity. Using fastp trimming at Q25 and MiXCR clonotype assembly, TCRdb reanalyzed the public sequencing data and kept in-frame beta chains. Entries are consolidated by CDR3 protein sequence, retaining the most common genes and DNA. TCRdb's processing, not the authors' own work, is the source of the V and J calls. Counted in this sample were approximately 800,000 distinct CDR3 sequences; just under 25% of them appeared once. The leading ten clones occupy under 4.5% of the sample.

Systemically healthy Caucasian individuals from Russia, about 38 in total and aged about 6 to 100 years, were included as donors. Each donor gave approximately 10 milliliters of peripheral blood, collected into EDTA-treated Vacutainer tubes. Ficoll-Paque density-gradient centrifugation was used to isolate PBMCs, with at least 6.5 million per sample. Trizol reagent was used to extract total RNA from the PBMCs, yielding at least 5 micrograms per sample. For every donor, flow cytometry on a PBMC aliquot measured the percentage of naive CD45RAhigh/CD27high T cells. The paper's findings and limits, for the study overall: Compared with the aged group, the long-lived group had more naive CD4+ T cells, fewer expanded clones and increased TCR diversity, a pattern suggesting age selection. There was a strong correlation between observed TCR beta diversity and the percentage of naive T cells measured by flow cytometry. Donor CMV infection status was unknown, potentially confounding age-related changes in expanded clonotypes. Because profiling used bulk unsorted PBMCs, naive and antigen-experienced compartments could not be compared conclusively. As age increased, observed TCR beta diversity per million T cells dropped in a roughly linear way, and a significant reduction was already evident by age about 40. Estimates of total diversity based on one million sequenced T cells were considered lower bounds and underestimates.

These data also formed part of another study, on T cells of mothers and their children. Reported in the second study: Nine systemically healthy Caucasian individuals, comprising three mothers and their six children, were included as donors. cDNA synthesis used all of the extracted RNA, with approximately 1.4 ug of RNA in each 15 ul reaction. Sample barcodes and 2-4 random nucleotides were added via the M1S primer in the second PCR. More than 8 million TCR beta CDR3 reads were obtained from each mother, and about 3 million reads were obtained from each child. Thymic selection similarly shapes TCR recombination output in related and unrelated pairs, with minor effect from inherited differences. Normalized repertoire overlap in related mother-child pairs was always slightly higher than in unrelated mother-child pairs, but the difference was never significant. Persistent microchimeric T cell clones were not detected, at a sensitivity of about 99 clones per million clonotypes. In the study, deep NGS was used to compare the TCR beta repertoires of mothers and children, and features distinguishing related mother-child pairs from unrelated individuals were sought. Mothers averaged around 40 +/- 4 years of age and children averaged about 10 +/- 4 years. Libraries were sequenced on Illumina HiSeq 2000 with 100+100 nt paired-end reads after adapter ligation with NEBNext reagents. To prevent cross-contamination, the mother and child libraries were prepared one month apart and sequenced in separate runs. Between roughly 500,000 and 2,100,000 distinct TCR beta clonotypes were identified per donor. Naive TCR beta clonotypes were estimated from low-frequency clonotypes matched to each donor's FACS-determined naive share, without sorting.

The sample consisted of blood. The V gene is TRBV7-2 and the J gene is TRBJ2-7, with no confidently assigned D gene. The receptor's source is a boy aged 5 to 17 in good health. The CDR3 is CASSLAQTYEQYV. In nucleotide form, the sequence is TGTGCCAGCAGCTTAGCGCAAACCTACGAGCAGTACGTC.